This is a list of T cell receptor beta chains from one sample in a study of CXCR3-negative and CXCR3-positive naive CD8 T cells. TCRdb re-analyzed the 5' RACE reads; it lists each CDR3 protein once, without DNA. With about 56,000 distinct CDR3 sequences in the sample, the ten largest clones hold 20% to 25%. Sequencing input: memory CD8+ T cells from blood. Every receptor here comes from a human donor in good health. Some clones in this sample may be carry-over from other donors' samples. Each CDR3 is given with its conserved first and last residue. Clone sizes are given selectively: once, few, many, or a class where the clone is expanded.

>TRBJ2-3|TRBV10-3|-
CAIRLAGASSTDTQYF
>TRBJ2-4|TRBV15|-
CATSGSSSDIQYF
>TRBJ2-5|TRBV4-3|-
CASSQDAGYQETQYF
>TRBJ2-1|TRBV12-3/TRBV12-4|-
CASSLGPNNEQFF
>TRBJ2-3|TRBV7-3|-
CASSSAGVSGGRDTQYF
>TRBJ2-2|TRBV28|-
CASSFWAGELFF
>TRBJ2-5|TRBV28|-
CASSLPGTTWETQYF
>TRBJ2-1|TRBV28|-
CASSFRTTPTYNEQFF
>TRBJ2-5|TRBV10-1|-
CASSRGLAGSETQYF
>TRBJ2-1|TRBV7-9|-
CACSPWTSGRRLNEQFF
>TRBJ2-7|TRBV7-6|-
CASSLDLAFYEQYF
>TRBJ2-3|TRBV6-4|-
CASSDSLDTSTDTQYF
>TRBJ2-1|TRBV10-3|-
CAISETRDDNFYNEQFF
>TRBJ2-5|TRBV7-6|-
CASSSLDAGGFHPDQYF
>TRBJ1-5|TRBV25-1|-
CASSESAGDNQPQHF
>TRBJ2-5|TRBV6-5|-
CAITASDSYQETQYF
>TRBJ2-1|TRBV27|-
CASSQWDGYNEQFF
>TRBJ2-7|TRBV7-2|-
CASSLYGSGEQYF
>TRBJ2-3|TRBV12-3/TRBV12-4|-
CASSFWTASTDTQYF
>TRBJ2-5|TRBV29-1|-
CSVEGNKETQYF
>TRBJ1-6|TRBV7-2|-
CASSSTGVTTYNSPLHF
>TRBJ2-7|TRBV4-3|-
CASSQERGQGGYEQYF
>TRBJ2-7|TRBV4-3|-
CASSLRWRPGEYEQYF
>TRBJ2-1|TRBV15|-
CATYHGTTSYNEQFF
>TRBJ2-7|TRBV12-3/TRBV12-4|-
CASSQGSYEQYF
>TRBJ1-2|TRBV20-1|medium-sized
CSARDVQSDYGYTF
>TRBJ1-1|TRBV12-3/TRBV12-4|-
CASSLQLNTEAFF
>TRBJ2-1|TRBV12-3/TRBV12-4|-
CAIPRSGTGEQFF
>TRBJ2-7|TRBV20-1|-
CSARPLGGPSYEQYF
>TRBJ2-1|TRBV5-6|-
CASSGQTSFNEQFF
>TRBJ2-5|TRBV12-3/TRBV12-4|-
CASSYPETGTRLTWEWETQYF
>TRBJ2-5|TRBV7-9|-
CASSPRTSGALMGQYF
>TRBJ2-2|TRBV7-9|-
CASSLEQNGELFF
>TRBJ2-2|TRBV7-6|-
CASSGGGELFF
>TRBJ2-7|TRBV7-9|-
CASLPGGSYEQYF
>TRBJ2-7|TRBV5-8|-
CASSLDLMGQVYEQYF
>TRBJ2-3|TRBV5-5|-
CASSPILGVDTQYF
>TRBJ2-2|TRBV20-1|-
CSARDGTGAENTGELFF
>TRBJ2-7|TRBV6-2/TRBV6-3|-
CASSFGISYEQYF
>TRBJ2-1|TRBV6-4|-
CASSDLAGGRNEQFF
>TRBJ1-2|TRBV20-1|-
CSARPHAGNGYTF
>TRBJ2-3|TRBV29-1|-
CSVPPSGGPDTQYF
>TRBJ2-2|TRBV5-1|-
CASSSGQTNTGELFF
>TRBJ2-1|TRBV6-2/TRBV6-3|-
CASSWTGGGGEQFF
>TRBJ2-3|TRBV29-1|-
CSVDGAGGTDTQYF
>TRBJ1-5|TRBV30|-
CAWVRRPPQHF
>TRBJ1-1|TRBV3-1|-
CASSQLAGAGRNTEAFF
>TRBJ2-7|TRBV20-1|-
CSVGPLRVDEQYF
>TRBJ1-2|TRBV4-1|medium-sized
CASSQRQGDYGYTF
>TRBJ2-1|TRBV4-2|-
CASSQGTPNEQFF
>TRBJ1-1|TRBV15|-
CATSKGNTEAFF
>TRBJ2-2|TRBV29-1|-
CSVVGGIANTGELFF
>TRBJ2-5|TRBV4-2|-
CASSPTLTSVETQYF
>TRBJ2-2|TRBV4-3|-
CASSPSGWFTGELFF